The 32 T cell receptor beta chains below were found in one sample sequenced in a study of blood T cells in healthy people across ages. With a J-beta primer mix and a sample-barcoded 5' primer, a second PCR ran roughly 6 to 11 cycles. Using its own MiXCR run on the 5' RACE reads, TCRdb lists one record per CDR3 protein. Among around 400,000 distinct CDR3 sequences listed, approximately 52% were seen once. Sequenced: blood. The receptor source for this set is a man aged 55 to 70 in good health.

The V and J genes are TRBV4-1 and TRBJ1-2, with a tentative D call TRBD1 (5 bases). CDR3 length: 17 amino acids. Per germline, CDR1 MGHRA and CDR2 YSYEKL. Trimming shortened V by 1 base and J by 0 bases, and 15 bases separated the two germline ends. The CDR3 loop is CASSQVSGTGANYGYTF. In nucleotides, the CDR3 is TGCGCCAGCAGCCAAGTATCGGGAACAGGAGCTAACTATGGCTACACCTTC.

This clonotype has more than one count but fewer than ten. V usage is TRBV20-1 and J usage is TRBJ2-7; 7 bases are shared with TRBD1. J was trimmed by 2 bases and V by 3 bases; bases with no gene match: 10. The CDR3 totals 15 residues. Germline V CDR1 and CDR2: DFQATT, SNEGSKA (reference sequence). The CDR3 here is CSASPPRGGAYEQYF. CDR3 sequence (DNA): TGCAGTGCTAGCCCCCCACGAGGGGGCGCCTACGAGCAGTACTTC.

This clonotype was seen only a few times. The CDR3: CASSPNPLETDTQYF. The CDR3 DNA reads TGTGCCAGCAGCCCTAACCCACTAGAGACAGATACGCAGTATTTT. J is TRBJ2-3 and V is TRBV7-2; D might be TRBD2 (5 bases). The ends were cut back, 5 bases at V and 3 bases at J, with 15 bases in the middle. The CDR3 has 15 residues. The germline V gene encodes CDR1 SGHTA and CDR2 FQGNSA.

The chain joins TRBV29-1 to TRBJ1-2, with 8 bases fitting TRBD1. The CDR3 loop spans 14 amino acids. Trimming removed 0 bases from V and 3 bases from J; junction bases left unmatched: 3. From germline, CDR1 is SQVTM and CDR2 ANQGSEA. The CDR3 reads CSVEDRGRDYGYTF. The CDR3 DNA is TGCAGCGTTGAAGACAGGGGGCGCGACTATGGCTACACCTTC.

This clonotype came up many times. V usage is TRBV4-3 and J usage is TRBJ2-2; tentatively, D is TRBD1 (5 bases). CDR1 LGHNA and CDR2 YSLEER come from the germline V gene. The V end lost 0 bases, the J end lost 6 bases, and 11 bases lay between the germline ends. The CDR3 totals 15 residues. CDR3 sequence (DNA): TGCGCCAGCAGCCAAGAATTCAGGGTTTCCGGGGAGCTGTTTTTT. Translating gives CASSQEFRVSGELFF.

The chain has TRBV20-1 and TRBJ2-3; D not certain. Trimming removed 6 bases at V and 0 bases at J, with 10 bases between. Germline assignment: CDR1 DFQATT and CDR2 SNEGSKA (reference sequence). CDR3 length: 13 residues. CDR3 sequence reads: CSAAPPSTDTQYF. DNA for the CDR3: TGCAGTGCGGCCCCCCCTAGCACAGATACGCAGTATTTT.

The chain is built from TRBV6-5 and TRBJ2-5, with D hard to call. The CDR3 is 14 residues long. V lost 0 bases to trimming and J lost 1 base, with 6 bases between them. Looked up from germline, CDR1 is MNHEY and CDR2 is SVGAGI. CDR3 in DNA: TGTGCCAGCAGTTACTCGGGCTTCCAAGAGACCCAGTACTTC. This translates into CASSYSGFQETQYF.

The J gene is TRBJ2-1, the V gene TRBV2; no clear D. Trimming took off 1 base at V and 9 bases at J, with 1 base between the two ends. This CDR3 is built from 10 residues. Germline assignment: CDR1 SNHLY and CDR2 FYNNEI. CDR3 coding DNA: TGTGCCAGCAGTGAAGTTGAGCAGTTCTTC. Amino acids: CASSEVEQFF.

This rearrangement joins TRBV12-3 or TRBV12-4 to TRBJ1-6, with 9 nucleotides matching TRBD1. The CDR3 totals 15 residues. V gave up 5 bases and J gave up 9 bases; unmatched junction bases: 8. CDR3 DNA sequence: TGTGCCAGCAGTCCCTCCGGGACAGGGAGTTCACCCCTCCACTTT. Protein product: CASSPSGTGSSPLHF.

This clonotype was seen more than once but under ten times. The chain joins TRBV27 to TRBJ1-5, with 10 nucleotides matching TRBD1. The junction had 6 bases not matched to a gene; V was cut back by 4 bases and J by 6 bases. CDR1 and CDR2 from the germline V gene are MNHEY and SMNVEV (reference sequence). This CDR3 has 15 amino acids. CDR3 DNA sequence: TGTGCCAGCAGTTCCGCCGGGACAGGGGCTCAGCCCCAGCATTTT. Translating it yields CASSSAGTGAQPQHF.

The V gene is TRBV7-2, the J gene TRBJ1-2; D is uncertain. The ends were cut back, 0 bases at V and 4 bases at J, with 9 bases in the middle. Germline V lookup: CDR1 SGHTA, CDR2 FQGNSA. The CDR3 covers 14 residues. Here the CDR3 reads CASSLANQLYGYTF. CDR3 nucleotide sequence: TGTGCCAGCAGCTTAGCCAATCAGCTCTATGGCTACACCTTC.

There are many counts of this clonotype. The V call is TRBV20-1, the J call TRBJ1-2; the D gene is possibly TRBD1 (6 bases). Trimming cost V 5 bases and J 1 base, with 29 bases left between them. Per the germline V gene, CDR1 is DFQATT and CDR2 is SNEGSKA (reference sequence). This CDR3 has 19 amino acids. CDR3 DNA sequence: TGCAGTGCTGAGCCTTCACGGCAGGGGCCCTTCCATCTTAACTATGGCTACACCTTC. Protein: CSAEPSRQGPFHLNYGYTF.

This clonotype was observed a few times. V usage is TRBV7-9 and J usage is TRBJ1-2; 10 nucleotides line up with TRBD1. This CDR3 has 13 amino acids. The V gene's germline CDR1 is SEHNR and CDR2 FQNEAQ (reference sequence). The junction had 7 bases not matched to a gene; V was cut back by 5 bases and J by 10 bases. This CDR3 is CASSVGQGVDYTF. As DNA, the CDR3 is TGTGCCAGCAGCGTCGGACAGGGGGTAGACTACACCTTC.

Note on this clonotype: This clone may be a read error of a much larger clone one base away. The V gene is TRBV6-2 or TRBV6-3, the J gene TRBJ2-3; possibly TRBD2 for D (5 bases). The CDR3 contains 15 residues. The germline V gene encodes CDR1 MNHEY and CDR2 SVGEGT. CDR3 nucleotide sequence: TGTGCCAACAGTGATTGGCCAGCGGCCACAGATACGCAGTATTTT. This gives the protein CANSDWPAATDTQYF.

This clonotype appeared a few times. The gene calls are TRBV6-5 and TRBJ2-5; D gene uncertain. The closer fit of TRBJ2-7 to the DNA end suggests the J call may be wrong. Germline CDR1 and CDR2: MNHEY and SVGAGI. CDR3 size: 12 residues. CDR3 in amino acids: CASSAEILEQYF. CDR3 coding DNA: TGTGCCAGCAGCGCGGAAATTCTCGAGCAGTACTTC.

The chain uses TRBV7-2 and TRBJ2-7; 10 positions agree with TRBD2. The CDR3 has 14 residues. CDR1 and CDR2 from the germline V gene are SGHTA and FQGNSA. V dropped 4 bases and J dropped 3; count of bases not matched to a gene: 3. The CDR3 protein is CASSSSGRSYEQYF. The CDR3 nucleotides read TGTGCCAGCAGCTCTAGCGGGAGAAGCTACGAGCAGTACTTC.

The rearrangement uses TRBV5-1 and TRBJ2-3; perhaps D is TRBD1 or TRBD2 (6 bases each). There are 15 residues in the CDR3. V was clipped by 0 bases and J by 7 bases, with 15 bases between them. Germline CDR1 reads SGHRS; CDR2 reads YFSETQ. The CDR3 here is CASSLEGGDLNTQYF. CDR3 nucleotides: TGCGCCAGCAGCTTGGAGGGGGGAGATTTGAATACGCAGTATTTT. Together with reference TRBV5-1 and TRBJ2-3, the CDR3 gives the full variable domain: KAGVTQTPRYLIKTRGQQVTLSCSPISGHRSVSWYQQTPGQGLQFLFEYFSETQRNKGNFPGRFSGRQFSNSRSEMNVSTLELGDSALYLCASSLEGGDLNTQYFGPGTRLTVL.

This clonotype was counted only a few times. The rearrangement links TRBV27 to TRBJ2-5; tentative D call: TRBD2 (5 bases). The germline CDR1 and CDR2 sequences are MNHEY and SMNVEV (reference sequence). Trimming removed 5 bases at V and 5 bases at J, with 15 bases between. This CDR3 region has 14 residues. The CDR3 bases are TGTGCCAGCAGTAAGGACCGGGATCGGGAGACCCAGTACTTC. It translates to CASSKDRDRETQYF.

The chain recombines TRBV3-1 with TRBJ1-1; D gene ambiguous. The CDR3 runs to 14 residues. V was trimmed by 4 bases and J by 0 bases, leaving 9 bases between them. CDR1 and CDR2 (germline): LGHDT, YNNKEL (reference sequence). This chain's CDR3 is CASSPRTVNTEAFF. The CDR3 DNA sequence: TGTGCCAGCAGCCCACGGACGGTGAACACTGAAGCTTTCTTT.

This clonotype has at least ten counts. This chain links TRBV5-1 with TRBJ2-7; 10 nucleotides match TRBD2. The V gene's germline CDR1 is SGHRS and CDR2 YFSETQ. The CDR3 covers 17 residues. The V and J ends lost 0 bases and 0 bases, in that order; junction bases with no gene match: 6. This CDR3 is CASSLVGSGRSSYEQYF. The CDR3 nucleotides read TGCGCCAGCAGCTTGGTCGGTAGCGGGAGGAGCTCCTACGAGCAGTACTTC.

This clonotype was detected only a few times. This chain joins TRBV11-3 and TRBJ2-1; a possible D gene is TRBD2 (6 bases). CDR3 length: 14 amino acids. Trimming took 0 bases from V and 9 from J, leaving 12 bases between them. CDR1 is SGHNT and CDR2 is YENEEA in the germline V gene. This CDR3 is CASSLDSGRSEQFF. In DNA, the CDR3 is TGTGCCAGCAGCTTAGATTCCGGGAGAAGTGAGCAGTTCTTC. The whole variable domain, filled in from reference TRBV11-3 and TRBJ2-1, reads EAGVVQSPRYKIIEKKQPVAFWCNPISGHNTLYWYLQNLGQGPELLIRYENEEAVDDSQLPKDRFSAERLKGVDSTLKIQPAELGDSAVYLCASSLDSGRSEQFFGPGTRLTVL.

In DNA form, the CDR3 reads TGTGCCAGCACCGGGGCTGTTCTTGGGACCCAGTACTTC. This translates into CASTGAVLGTQYF. V and J are TRBV12-3 or TRBV12-4 and TRBJ2-5, with D perhaps given as TRBD1 or TRBD2 (5 bases each). The CDR3 length is 13 residues. Trimming removed 7 bases from V and 7 bases from J, with 16 bases in between.

This clonotype was found many times. The chain has TRBV20-1 and TRBJ1-2, with 8 bases fitting TRBD1. This CDR3 region has 15 residues. With V trimmed by 1 base and J by 2 bases, 6 bases remained unmatched. Germline values: CDR1 DFQATT, CDR2 SNEGSKA (reference sequence). The CDR3 loop is CSARAPGGANYGYTF. The CDR3 DNA is TGCAGTGCTAGAGCCCCAGGGGGCGCGAACTATGGCTACACCTTC.

This clonotype was counted a few times. An end of the junction does not agree with germline; a read error may underlie this. J is TRBJ2-5 and V is TRBV6-5; D is unclear. CDR3 length: 14 amino acids. Germline lookup yields CDR1 MNHEY and CDR2 SVGAGI. CDR3 nucleotide sequence: TGTGCCAGCAGTGACTCTGCCGGGTGGAATGAGCAGTACTTC. It translates to CASSDSAGWNEQYF.

The sample holds a few counts of this clonotype. The rearrangement joins TRBV28 to TRBJ2-3; TRBD2 agrees at 9 bases. CDR3 length equals 16 residues. Germline V gene sequence: CDR1 MDHEN, CDR2 SYDVKM. The junction had 10 bases not matched to a gene; V was cut back by 4 bases and J by 5 bases. DNA for the CDR3: TGTGCCAGCAGTTCCGTCGCTAGCGGGAAAATAGATACGCAGTATTTT. Its protein product is CASSSVASGKIDTQYF.

This clonotype appeared once. This chain connects TRBV10-3 to TRBJ2-5; D is unclear. CDR1 and CDR2 from the germline V gene are ENHRY and SYGVKD. CDR3 length: 14 residues. V lost 2 bases, J lost 4 bases, and 11 bases lay in between. The CDR3 protein is CAISENPQLETQYF. CDR3 sequence (DNA): TGTGCCATCAGTGAGAATCCCCAACTAGAGACCCAGTACTTC.

V and J are TRBV11-2 and TRBJ1-6; D not resolved. Germline V gives CDR1 SGHAT, CDR2 FQNNGV. The CDR3 totals 15 residues. Trimming took off 3 bases at V and 0 bases at J, with 6 bases between the two ends. CDR3 sequence: CASSFSTSYNSPLHF. The CDR3 DNA follows: TGTGCCAGCAGCTTTAGCACCTCCTATAATTCACCCCTCCACTTT.

This clonotype occurred a few times. V and J are TRBV6-2 or TRBV6-3 and TRBJ1-2; 9 bases match TRBD1. The ends lost 2 bases at V and 3 bases at J; junction bases unmatched: 1. This CDR3 has 14 residues. Germline-derived CDR1 and CDR2 are MNHEY and SVGEGT. This CDR3 is CASSYGDRDYGYTF. In DNA form, the CDR3 reads TGTGCCAGCAGTTACGGGGACAGGGACTATGGCTACACCTTC.

The rearrangement joins TRBV5-4 to TRBJ2-5; weak D call: TRBD1 (5 bases). The CDR3 contains 13 residues. The V end lost 4 bases, the J end lost 2 bases, and 9 bases lay between the germline ends. Germline CDR1 and CDR2: SGHNT and YYREEE (reference sequence). CDR3 DNA: TGTGCCAGCAGCATTGACAGACAAGAGACCCAGTACTTC. Encoded protein: CASSIDRQETQYF. Together with reference TRBV5-4 and TRBJ2-5, the CDR3 gives the full variable domain: ETGVTQSPTHLIKTRGQQVTLRCSSQSGHNTVSWYQQALGQGPQFIFQYYREEENGRGNFPPRFSGLQFPNYSSELNVNALELDDSALYLCASSIDRQETQYFGPGTRLLVL.

J is TRBJ1-1 and V is TRBV9; 7 positions agree with TRBD1. CDR1 is SGDLS, CDR2 YYNGEE, per germline. The CDR3 runs to 13 residues. After removal of 4 bases from V and 6 bases from J, the junction contained 6 bases not matched to a gene. The CDR3 nucleotides are TGTGCCAGCAGCACTCACAGGGGCTCTGAAGCTTTCTTT. Translating it yields CASSTHRGSEAFF. The full variable domain, completed using reference TRBV9 and TRBJ1-1, is DSGVTQTPKHLITATGQRVTLRCSPRSGDLSVYWYQQSLDQGLQFLIQYYNGEERAKGNILERFSAQQFPDLHSELNLSSLELGDSALYFCASSTHRGSEAFFGQGTRLTVV.

The chain is built from TRBV2 and TRBJ2-1, with D possibly matching TRBD1 (6 bases). Germline V gene data show CDR1 as SNHLY and CDR2 as FYNNEI. The CDR3 is made up of 13 amino acids. Trimming stripped 7 bases from V and 5 bases from J, with 12 bases between. The CDR3 spells CASTLDRNNEQFF. The CDR3 DNA reads as TGTGCCAGCACCCTCGACAGGAACAATGAGCAGTTCTTC.

J is TRBJ2-5 and V is TRBV5-1; D remains unclear. The DNA end is a closer match to TRBJ2-7, so the J assignment may be wrong. Germline V gene data show CDR1 as SGHRS and CDR2 as YFSETQ. The CDR3 is 15 amino acids. The CDR3 protein is CASSLKGTITYEQYF. CDR3 in DNA: TGCGCCAGCAGCTTGAAGGGCACAATTACCTACGAGCAGTACTTC.